This TCR beta chain came from a study of blood T cell repertoires in COVID-19 (TCRdb year 2020). Context from the whole study: Samples from collaborators originated in the United States, Italy and Spain and spanned both the acute and convalescent phases of COVID-19. The sample metadata nearly always contained a de-identified subject ID, COVID-19 status, age in years and sex. Subjects who had been exposed to COVID-19, were actively infected with it, or had recovered from it provided the deeply sampled blood TCRbeta repertoires that made up the dataset. Samples came from the ongoing ImmuneRACE study (first 160 participants) plus 1,254 subjects from 6 global collaborators. The repertoires were released in a freely available public database meant as a resource for research on the immune response to SARS-CoV-2. The material from the prospective study consisted of cDNA or gDNA derived from T cells, B-cell-depleted T cells, or PBMCs. Where available, HLA class I and class II types were obtained from metadata supplied by the sample provider rather than from assay-based typing.

Concerning this clone itself: Its antigen remains undetermined. No much larger clone exists at a distance of one base, and base qualities are not known.

V ends up 5 bases short and J 0 bases short, with an unmatched junction base count of 10. CDR1 and CDR2 were assigned from the germline V gene (reference sequence) as MNHNY and SVGAGI. The CDR3, from cysteine to phenylalanine, totals 16 residues. CDR3 DNA only is kept here, 48 bases in frame from base 1. TCRbeta CDR3 regions were amplified from genomic DNA by means of the immunoSEQ Assay, a bias-controlled multiplex PCR. On the authors' methods: The number of nucleated cells in each sample was estimated from the amplification of reference gene primers within the assay. To quantify the absolute abundance of each unique TCRbeta CDR3 rearrangement, sequence reads were collapsed and filtered. For each sample, productive Simpson clonality was calculated as the square root of Simpson's diversity index across productive rearrangements. TCRdb provides this immuneACCESS table in a form limited to in-frame rearrangements. Some clones are lacking; in checked studies, under half of them reflect an unresolved V gene, and why the rest are absent is not known. That table gives V, J and clone size, and the DNA gave D and trimming. The sample profile shows roughly 180,000 clones; around 79% of them were found once. The ten most abundant clones make up 8% to 13% of the sample.

Broader findings and caveats from the paper: How much clinical and demographic metadata was included differed by source and by participant, and the metadata was provided uncurated.

Participants in the prospective study were aged roughly 18 to 95 years, lived in over 20 United States geographic areas, and enrolled through a virtual design. To assign participants to cohorts, the prospective study relied on clinical history that participants themselves reported in a screening survey and a study questionnaire. Recovered participants in ImmuneRACE Cohort 3 were defined as having two consecutive negative NP/OP PCR tests, clearance from a healthcare professional, or resolution of symptoms. In the prospective study, whole blood, serum and a nasopharyngeal or oropharyngeal swab were collected from each participant by mobile phlebotomists. Prospective study participants could optionally give additional blood draws and questionnaires over an approximately two-month period. Before DNA extraction, blood samples from the prospective study were shipped at room temperature or frozen.

The clonotype originates from a man in his forties or fifties who had recovered from COVID-19. The chain joins TRBV6-6 to TRBJ2-7, and 7 junctional nucleotides match TRBD1. Material: PBMCs or T cells enriched from blood (not recorded which). The base sequence is TGTGCCAGCAGTCGACGAACACAGGGGTCCTCCTACGAGCAGTACTTC. The resulting protein is CASSRRTQGSSYEQYF.